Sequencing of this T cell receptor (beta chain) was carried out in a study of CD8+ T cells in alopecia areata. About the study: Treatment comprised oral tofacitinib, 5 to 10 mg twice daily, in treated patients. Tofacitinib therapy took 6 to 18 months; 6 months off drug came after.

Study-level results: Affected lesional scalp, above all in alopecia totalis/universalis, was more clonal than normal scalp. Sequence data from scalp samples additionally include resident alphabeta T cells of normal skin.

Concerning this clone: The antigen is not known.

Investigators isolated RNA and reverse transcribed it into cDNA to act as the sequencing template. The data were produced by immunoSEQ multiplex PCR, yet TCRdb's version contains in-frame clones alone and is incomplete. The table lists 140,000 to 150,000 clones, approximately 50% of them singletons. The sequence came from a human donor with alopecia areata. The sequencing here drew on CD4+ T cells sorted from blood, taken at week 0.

The CDR3 region has the DNA TGCGCCAGCAGCCAGGGGGGACTAGCGGGAGTCGCGTACAATGAGCAGTTCTTC. It codes for CASSQGGLAGVAYNEQFF. This chain links TRBV4-3 with TRBJ2-1; 14 nucleotides agree with TRBD2. Germline V lookup: CDR1 LGHNA, CDR2 YSLEER. CDR3 length: 18 amino acids. V was clipped by 3 bases and J by 4 bases; unmatched bases: 8.